Given below is one TCR beta chain in context. Its target is not known. This record belongs to a study of cytomegalovirus exposure and HLA in healthy donors. General study results and limits: CMV antigen specificity was confirmed in vitro for three CMV-associated chains. The study flagged around 160 TCR beta chains as cytomegalovirus-associated.

The CDR3 extends over 16 amino acids. CDR1 and CDR2 from the germline V gene are MNHEY and SMNVEV (reference sequence). Trimming took 0 bases from V and 0 from J, leaving 11 bases between them. Measured with immunoSEQ multiplex PCR; TCRdb has only the in-frame clones, and not every one. The repertoire holds 250,000 to 400,000 clones, with about 90% as singletons. The donors belonged to the roughly 120-subject validation cohort, separate from the approximately 700-subject first cohort. The receptor was isolated from a woman aged 25-40 years in good health and CMV-seropositive. Sequenced material: PBMCs. This chain uses TRBV27 with TRBJ1-2; D unclear. CDR3 region: CASSLSLAVANYGYTF. CDR3 bases: TGTGCCAGCAGTTTATCCCTTGCCGTGGCTAACTATGGCTACACCTTC.